This TCR beta chain was captured by sequencing in a study of regulatory T cells in long-lasting Graves disease. Study overall: The antithyroid drugs taken by newly diagnosed Graves' patients had been used for under 3 months. The study, taken as a whole, reports: TRBV28 was favored in persistent disease, as were TRBJ1-2 and TRBJ2-5.

This clonotype was seen many times. Its target is unknown. Time point in this sample: newly diagnosed GD, antithyroid drugs for less than 3 months. Following extraction of RNA from PBMCs, that RNA was used to make the TCR library. In germline, CDR1 is MNHEY, CDR2 SVGEGT. The CDR3 totals 15 residues. V lost 2 bases and J 9 bases, leaving 17 bases between the germline ends. Sequencing libraries for TCR beta were prepared with iRepertoire HTBI primers and Arm-PCR of CDR3 regions. Using its own MiXCR run on the multiplex PCR reads, TCRdb lists one record per CDR3 protein. Of 390,000 or so distinct CDR3 sequences listed, approximately 12% are singletons. The same data also went into a second study, on T cells in Graves' hyperthyroidism and ophthalmopathy. That publication notes: Those with hyperthyroidism were 18 to 65 years old, newly diagnosed, and ill for under 2 months.

Source: peripheral blood mononuclear cells (PBMCs), taken at new diagnosis, from a patient treated with antithyroid drugs. The rearrangement uses TRBV6-2 or TRBV6-3 and TRBJ1-5, with D unresolved. This TCR derives from a woman under 30 with Graves disease. The CDR3 loop is CASSYRGGSPRPQHF. Written as DNA, the CDR3 is TGTGCCAGCAGTTACCGGGGAGGATCCCCACGGCCCCAGCATTTT.